Listed here are 7 T cell receptor beta chains from one sample, sequenced in a study of cytomegalovirus exposure and HLA in healthy donors. Primers for the PCR totalled 60 Vbeta and 13 Jbeta. Some clones are missing from TCRdb's copy, which holds only in-frame ones; the method was immunoSEQ multiplex PCR. Found here are under 90,000 clones, 70% to 85% of them singletons; the top ten hold approximately 3.2%. Sample: PBMCs. All receptors come from a man in his fifties or sixties in good health and CMV-seropositive.

The V call is TRBV7-8, the J call TRBJ2-5, with D perhaps TRBD2 (5 bases). The CDR3 spans 15 residues. Trimming took 5 bases from V and 1 from J, leaving 14 bases between them. Germline CDR1 reads SGHVS; CDR2 reads FQNEAQ. CDR3 in amino acids: CASSTRGRAQETQYF. The CDR3 DNA follows: TGTGCCAGCAGCACCCGAGGGCGGGCCCAAGAGACCCAGTACTTC.

V usage is TRBV27 and J usage is TRBJ1-4; 7 bases match TRBD1. The trim removed 0 bases at V and 2 bases at J, leaving 15 bases unmatched. Germline values: CDR1 MNHEY, CDR2 SMNVEV (reference sequence). The CDR3 spans 20 residues. The CDR3 reads CASSLSPPVRGTATNEKLFF. In nucleotides, the CDR3 is TGTGCCAGCAGTTTATCCCCCCCGGTGAGGGGGACAGCCACTAATGAAAAACTGTTTTTT.

The chain joins TRBV21-1 to TRBJ2-1; the D call TRBD2 from the table was never checked on the DNA. TRBV21-1 is tagged as a pseudogene. The CDR3 runs to 14 residues. The CDR3 loop reads CASSGTSGYNEQFF. The CDR3 DNA sequence: TGTGCCAGCAGCGGGACTAGCGGATACAATGAGCAGTTCTTC.

Points on this clone: Relative to the germline gene, one junction end is altered; a read error may explain this. This chain links TRBV5-5 with TRBJ2-4; D uncertain. Germline CDR1 reads SGHKS; CDR2 reads YYEKEE (reference sequence). The CDR3 loop spans 17 amino acids. CDR3 nucleotide sequence: TGTGCCAGCAGACGACGGTTTAGTCGACCCGCCAAAAACAGTCAGTACTTC. This codes for CASRRRFSRPAKNSQYF. The full variable domain, in which reference TRBV5-5 and TRBJ2-4 provide the parts outside the CDR3, is DAGVTQSPTHLIKTRGQQVTLRCSPISGHKSVSWYQQVLGQGPQFIFQYYEKEERGRGNFPDRFSARQFPNYSSELNVNALLLGDSALYLCASRRRFSRPAKNSQYFGAGTRLSVL.

The chain carries TRBV10-3 and TRBJ1-1; D remains unclear. The CDR3 is made up of 17 amino acids. CDR1 is ENHRY, CDR2 SYGVKD, per germline. V was shortened by 4 bases and J by 0 bases, with 18 bases between the two germline ends. The CDR3 sequence: CAISVGRNTDMNTEAFF. The CDR3 DNA reads TGTGCCATCAGTGTAGGTCGGAACACCGACATGAACACTGAAGCTTTCTTT.

V and J are TRBV4-2 and TRBJ2-7; no reliable D call. V was cut by 5 bases and J by 2 bases, with 13 bases left in between. The germline V gene has CDR1 LGHNA and CDR2 YNFKEQ. The CDR3 is 14 amino acids. The CDR3 sequence: CASSDDGVTYEQYF. Here the CDR3 DNA reads TGTGCCAGCAGCGACGACGGAGTCACCTACGAGCAGTACTTC.

The genes are TRBV11-3 and TRBJ2-4, with D unresolved. The CDR3 sequence is 13 residues long. The V gene's germline CDR1 is SGHNT and CDR2 YENEEA. V was clipped by 1 base and J by 10 bases, with 11 bases between them. In DNA form, the CDR3 reads TGTGCCAGCAGCTTAGGGGCCCAAGGAATTCAGTACTTC. Translating gives CASSLGAQGIQYF.